This T cell receptor (beta chain) came from a study of shared clonotypes between healthy human individuals. Study in general: CD4 naive and CD4 memory each took three plates per donor, while CD8 naive took two and CD8 memory one. Notes on the study in general: For sorted subsets, rarefaction showed incomplete sequencing despite large depth.

Sequenced by immunoSEQ multiplex PCR; TCRdb stores in-frame clones only, minus some. The sample carries roughly 2,300,000 clones, 92% recorded once. This clone was seen once. Its cognate antigen is unknown. The CDR3 extends over 14 amino acids. Trimming stripped 5 bases from V and 6 bases from J, with 16 bases between. Per the germline V gene, CDR1 is MDHEN and CDR2 is SYDVKM. The material sequenced was naive CD4+ T cells from PBMCs. Subset given: CD45RA+ positively selected. This clonotype was sampled from a man younger than 35 in good health. Some clones in this sample may be carry-over from other donors' samples. The V and J genes are TRBV28 and TRBJ1-2; no definite D call. The CDR3: CASSPDGPRHGYTF. CDR3 in DNA: TGTGCCAGCAGTCCGGACGGCCCAAGACATGGCTACACCTTC.